This TCR beta chain derives from a study of T cells in Graves' hyperthyroidism and ophthalmopathy (dated by TCRdb to 2018 to 2020). In the study overall: Peripheral blood was collected at initial diagnosis, before any treatment. A discovery cohort of 95 to 100 patients, approximately 45 with Graves' ophthalmopathy and 57 with stable Graves' hyperthyroidism, was used to find distinguishing TCR V-J signatures. Whether ophthalmopathy could be predicted prospectively was tested in an independent validation cohort made up of about 18 hyperthyroidism patients plus 17 patients who later progressed to ophthalmopathy. For training and testing, the roughly 100 patients in the discovery cohort were randomly divided in a 7:3 ratio. Thyroid tissue and blood T-cell repertoires from over 5 Graves' hyperthyroidism patients were also compared in the study. Following sampling, methimazole starting at 30 mg daily was given to hyperthyroidism patients, and high-dose intravenous methylprednisolone was given to ophthalmopathy patients. The paper reports TCR Vbeta CDR3 sequencing of 135 peripheral blood samples: under 45 ophthalmopathy, under 85 hyperthyroidism and some 17 progressor patients. General findings and caveats noted by the study authors: Most expanded thyroid clonotypes (frequency above 0.001) were also found in blood, which suggests that blood repertoires may mirror thyroid immune responses. A 13 V-J signature model separated ophthalmopathy from stable hyperthyroidism, with 87.88% sensitivity and 81% to 82% specificity in cross-validation and 80%/75% in testing. No statistical method was used to set the sample size in advance, and investigators knew the group allocation. In validation, progression to ophthalmopathy was predicted by the model with 70.59% sensitivity and around 75% specificity, a median of approximately 7.1 months before onset.

The hyperthyroidism patients were between 18 and 65 years old and newly diagnosed, with a disease duration of less than 2 months. Patients with uncontrolled infections, other autoimmune diseases, pregnancy or lactation were excluded. Diagnoses were based on clinical symptoms, serum thyroxine and TRAb, thyroid ultrasound and orbital computed tomography. For progressor patients, blood was drawn at the first diagnosis of hyperthyroidism, before any ophthalmopathy symptoms had appeared. PBMCs were separated from around 9.1 ml of fresh peripheral blood using Ficoll-Paque density gradient centrifugation. Progressor patients were defined as those initially diagnosed with Graves' hyperthyroidism in whom ophthalmopathy developed during follow-up. Trizol reagent was used to extract total RNA, and RNA quality was then checked on an Agilent 2100 Bioanalyzer. The TCR beta CDR3 regions were amplified from RNA transcripts. A first-round RT-PCR of the TCR CDR3 used the HTBI primer set with the Qiagen OneStep RT-PCR kit. A second multiplex PCR round built the libraries, followed by size selection and purification. Sequencing of the libraries was done on an Illumina HiSeq2000 using paired-end 100 bp reads. Per the authors' processing: SOAPnuke was used to process the raw data, with reads discarded if the reads contained adapters or uncalled bases, had a mean Phred below 15, or lacked an exact constant-primer or identifier match. High-quality paired reads were merged with COPE v1.2.5, and unique nucleotide sequences were defined as clonotypes. MiTCR v1.1 was used to align clonotypes to the IMGT TRBV, TRBD and TRBJ reference segments. The analysis was restricted to V-J combinations with a frequency above 0.0001, which together covered approximately 99% of the repertoires. A TCS score was defined as the ratio between F50 (clonal expansion) and ExV (chaos), using BLOSUM62-based TCRdist between CDR3 peptides within each V-J. Welch's t-statistics and random forest reduced roughly 500 V-J features to some 14, which were used in a naive Bayes classifier (R e1071). TCRdb cleaned the public reads at Q25 with fastp, built clones with MiXCR and kept in-frame beta chains. When rows share a CDR3 protein, they turn into one entry using the most common DNA and genes. These V and J calls are TCRdb output, not the study's own analysis. For this sample the table gives roughly 250,000 distinct CDR3 sequences, of which approximately 15% were detected only once. The ten biggest clones cover approximately 12% of the sample.

A note on this clonotype: Its antigen has not been determined. Per-nucleotide qualities are absent, and no much larger clonotype sits a single base away.

The germline V gene yields MNHNS for CDR1 and SASEGT for CDR2. The CDR3 goes from the cysteine to the phenylalanine over 15 residues. The DNA shown is the 45-base CDR3, in frame from base 1. A distance of 9 bases separates the germline ends of V and J, which lose 3 bases and 0 bases respectively. This TCR was sampled from a woman aged 40 to 50 with Graves' hyperthyroidism that later progressed to Graves' ophthalmopathy. Sequencing used blood. The chain was built from TRBV6-1 and TRBJ2-4, with a weak D call of TRBD1 (6 bases match). Here is the DNA: TGTGCCAGCAGTGACAGGGGTCTAGCCAAAAACATTCAGTACTTC. This codes for CASSDRGLAKNIQYF.